The T cell receptor beta chain under discussion was sequenced for a study of T cells after yellow fever vaccination. The table lists this clonotype with many counts. Its antigen is still unknown. Template switching with 5'RACE generated the TCR cDNA and added a universal primer site and UMIs. Using its own MiXCR run on the 5' RACE reads, TCRdb lists one record per CDR3 protein. The profile covers about 150,000 distinct CDR3 sequences, with approximately 6.2% appearing a single time and approximately 3% taken by the ten largest. The study, taken as a whole, reports: Weaker overall was a secondary response that nonetheless peaked faster, on day 5 versus 15. A minor fraction of clonotypes spanned both CD4 and CD8 compartments.

CDR3 length: 14 residues. Germline V lookup: CDR1 SNHLY, CDR2 FYNNEI. V was cut by 8 bases and J by 4 bases, with 17 bases left in between. The chain carries TRBV2 and TRBJ1-1; D perhaps matches TRBD1 (6 bases). The sample was CD4+ T cells sorted from PBMCs, taken on the day of the first yellow fever vaccination. The clonotype comes from a young man who received the YFV17D yellow fever vaccine. CDR3 sequence reads: CASGTGTLITEAFF. The CDR3 coding sequence is TGTGCCAGCGGCACAGGGACCTTGATCACTGAAGCTTTCTTT.